The clone carrying this T cell receptor beta chain was observed a few times. Its antigen remains unidentified. These data are taken from a study of early T cells in non-severe SARS-CoV-2 infection. The wider study: Sequencing input comprised bulk RNA from unsorted whole blood; chain pairing was not available.

Points from the study as a whole: Matching results from VDJdb favored anti-spike CD8 responses, leaving private and CD4 specificities undetected.

Unique molecular identifiers were affixed to single, distinct cDNA molecules. TCRdb reprocessed the 5' RACE reads with MiXCR, giving one entry per CDR3 protein. The sample shows tens of thousands of distinct CDR3 sequences, approximately 6.2% of them seen only once. The germline V and J ends were trimmed by 3 bases and 4 bases, with 9 bases remaining between them. CDR3 length: 13 amino acids. Germline V gives CDR1 MDHEN, CDR2 SYDVKM. The rearrangement links TRBV28 to TRBJ1-2; a possible D gene is TRBD1 (6 bases). The TCR was taken from an adult who was a healthcare worker with PCR-confirmed SARS-CoV-2 infection or an uninfected control (not recorded which). Sequenced input: whole blood. CDR3 nucleotide sequence: TGTGCCAGCAGTTTTCGGGGGCCCTATGGCTACACCTTC. The encoded protein is CASSFRGPYGYTF.